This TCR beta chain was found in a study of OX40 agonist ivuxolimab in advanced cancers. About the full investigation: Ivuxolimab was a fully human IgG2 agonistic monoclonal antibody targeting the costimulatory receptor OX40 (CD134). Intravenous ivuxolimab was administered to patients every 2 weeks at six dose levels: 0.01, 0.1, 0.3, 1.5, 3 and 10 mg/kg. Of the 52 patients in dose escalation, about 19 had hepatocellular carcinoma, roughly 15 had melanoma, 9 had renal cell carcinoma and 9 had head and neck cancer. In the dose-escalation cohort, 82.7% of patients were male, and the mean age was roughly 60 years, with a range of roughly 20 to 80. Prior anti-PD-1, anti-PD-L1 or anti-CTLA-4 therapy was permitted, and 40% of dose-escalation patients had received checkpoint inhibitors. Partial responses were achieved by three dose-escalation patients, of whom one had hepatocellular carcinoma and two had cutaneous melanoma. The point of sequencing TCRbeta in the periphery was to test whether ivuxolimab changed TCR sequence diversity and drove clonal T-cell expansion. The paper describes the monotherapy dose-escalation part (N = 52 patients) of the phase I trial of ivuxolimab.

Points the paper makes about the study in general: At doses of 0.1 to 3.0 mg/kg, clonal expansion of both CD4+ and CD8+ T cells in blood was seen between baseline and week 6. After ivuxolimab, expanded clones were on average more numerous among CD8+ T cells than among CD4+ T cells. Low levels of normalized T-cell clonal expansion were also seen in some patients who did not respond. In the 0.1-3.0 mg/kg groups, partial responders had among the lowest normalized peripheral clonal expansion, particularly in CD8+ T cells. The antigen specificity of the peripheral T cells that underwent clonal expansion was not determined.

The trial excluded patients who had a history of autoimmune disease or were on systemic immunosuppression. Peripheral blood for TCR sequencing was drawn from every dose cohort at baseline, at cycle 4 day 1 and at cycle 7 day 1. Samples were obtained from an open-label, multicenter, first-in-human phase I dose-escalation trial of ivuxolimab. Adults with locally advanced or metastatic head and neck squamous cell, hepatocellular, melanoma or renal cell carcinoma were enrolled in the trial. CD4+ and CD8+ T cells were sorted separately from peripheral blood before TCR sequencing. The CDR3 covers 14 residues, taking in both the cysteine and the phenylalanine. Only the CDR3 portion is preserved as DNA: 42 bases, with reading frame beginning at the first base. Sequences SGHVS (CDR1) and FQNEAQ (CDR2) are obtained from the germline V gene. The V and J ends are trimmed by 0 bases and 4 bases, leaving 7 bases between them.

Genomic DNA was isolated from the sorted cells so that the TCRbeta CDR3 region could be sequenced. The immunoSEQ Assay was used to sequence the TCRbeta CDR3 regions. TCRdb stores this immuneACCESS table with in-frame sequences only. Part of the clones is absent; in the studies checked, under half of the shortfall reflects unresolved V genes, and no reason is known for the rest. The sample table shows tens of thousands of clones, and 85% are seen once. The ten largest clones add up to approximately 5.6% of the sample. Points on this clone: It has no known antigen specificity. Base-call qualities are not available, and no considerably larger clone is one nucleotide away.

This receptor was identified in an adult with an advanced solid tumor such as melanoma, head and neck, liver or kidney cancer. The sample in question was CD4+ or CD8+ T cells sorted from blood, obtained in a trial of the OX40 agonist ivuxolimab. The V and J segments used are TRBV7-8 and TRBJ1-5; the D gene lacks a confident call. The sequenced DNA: TGTGCCAGCAGCTTAGCCGGGAAAAATCAGCCCCAGCATTTT. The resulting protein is CASSLAGKNQPQHF.